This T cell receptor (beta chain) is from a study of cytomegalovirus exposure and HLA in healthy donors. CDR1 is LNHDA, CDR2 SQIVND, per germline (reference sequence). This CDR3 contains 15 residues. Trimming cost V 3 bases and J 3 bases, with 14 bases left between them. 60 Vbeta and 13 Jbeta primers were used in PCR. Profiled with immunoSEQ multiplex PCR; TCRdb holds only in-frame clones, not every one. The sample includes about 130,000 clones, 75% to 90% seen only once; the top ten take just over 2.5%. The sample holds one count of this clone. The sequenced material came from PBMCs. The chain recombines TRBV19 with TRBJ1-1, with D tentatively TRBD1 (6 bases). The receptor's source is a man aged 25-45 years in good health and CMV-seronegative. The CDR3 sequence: CASSIGQLVYTEAFF. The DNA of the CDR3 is TGTGCCAGTAGTATCGGACAGCTCGTCTACACTGAAGCTTTCTTT.